This passage covers 27 T cell receptor beta chains from one sample sequenced in a study of beta chain features in type 1 diabetes. The isolated RNA, all of it, was reverse transcribed, so expressed TCRB transcripts were what got sequenced. Using immunoSEQ multiplex PCR, the repertoire was profiled, and TCRdb retains in-frame clones only, with some absent. In the table there are approximately 120,000 clones, roughly 17% of which are singletons. General study findings and limits: Moderately but significantly shorter TCRB CDR3s were found in Type 1 diabetes patients in all four CD4+ subsets.

These receptors are not linked to any known antigen. Sequenced input: central memory CD4+ T cells from blood. These receptors originate from a man between 18 and 35 years old with type 1 diabetes.

The chain combines TRBV6-5 with TRBJ2-3, with D hard to call. The CDR3 length is 11 residues. Trimming took off 7 bases at V and 5 bases at J, with 7 bases between the two ends. From germline, CDR1 is MNHEY and CDR2 SVGAGI. The CDR3 sequence: CASKGIDTQYF. The CDR3 bases are TGTGCCAGCAAGGGCATAGATACGCAGTATTTT.

The chain employs TRBV7-2 and TRBJ1-4; D is ambiguous. The CDR3 runs to 14 residues. Germline CDR1 reads SGHTA; CDR2 reads FQGNSA. V lost 5 bases and J 4 bases, leaving 11 bases between the germline ends. CDR3 nucleotides: TGTGCCAGCAGCCGCGGATCGATTAATGAAAAACTGTTTTTT. Translated, it gives CASSRGSINEKLFF.

This chain uses TRBV7-8 with TRBJ2-1, with 7 bases fitting TRBD1. The trim removed 5 bases at V and 5 bases at J, leaving 9 bases unmatched. The CDR3 runs to 15 residues. Germline assignment: CDR1 SGHVS and CDR2 FQNEAQ. CDR3 region: CASSPRQGLNNEQFF. DNA of the CDR3: TGTGCCAGCAGCCCACGACAGGGCCTGAACAATGAGCAGTTCTTC.

In this sample, this clone turned up a few times. The J gene is TRBJ2-7, the V gene TRBV9, with D possibly matching TRBD2 (7 bases). Germline V CDR1 and CDR2: SGDLS, YYNGEE. The CDR3 is made up of 15 amino acids. V lost 4 bases and J lost 1, with 15 bases in between. CDR3 in amino acids: CASSPGGHMSYEQYF. The CDR3 bases are TGTGCCAGCAGCCCCGGGGGGCATATGTCCTACGAGCAGTACTTC.

The V and J genes are TRBV29-1 and TRBJ2-7, with D maybe TRBD2 (6 bases). Germline loops: CDR1 SQVTM, CDR2 ANQGSEA. This CDR3 has 13 amino acids. V dropped 6 bases and J dropped 0 bases, with 12 bases sitting between them. CDR3: CSVEGSTSYEQYF. CDR3 DNA: TGCAGCGTGGAGGGCTCTACCTCCTACGAGCAGTACTTC.

The J gene is TRBJ2-1, the V gene TRBV7-2; possibly TRBD2 for D (5 bases). V was shortened by 5 bases and J by 12 bases, with 23 bases between the two germline ends. This CDR3 has 15 residues. Per the germline V gene, CDR1 is SGHTA and CDR2 is FQGNSA. The CDR3 is CASSQDQPGSSLQFF. As DNA, the CDR3 is TGTGCCAGCAGCCAAGATCAGCCGGGAAGCAGTTTGCAGTTCTTC.

V usage is TRBV18 and J usage is TRBJ2-5; D gene unclear. Looked up from germline, CDR1 is KGHSH and CDR2 is LQKENI. The CDR3 spans 11 residues. V lost 4 bases and J lost 5, with 5 bases in between. The CDR3 region is CASSLGETQYF. The CDR3 DNA is TGTGCCAGCTCACTTGGGGAGACCCAGTACTTC.

The genes are TRBV7-2 and TRBJ1-3; D is ambiguous. The CDR3 loop spans 12 amino acids. In germline, CDR1 is SGHTA, CDR2 FQGNSA. The V and J ends lost 5 bases and 5 bases respectively, with 7 bases between them. Here the CDR3 DNA reads TGTGCCAGCAGCGCGATGAGAAACACCATATATTTT. Residues: CASSAMRNTIYF.

The rearrangement joins TRBV7-3 to TRBJ1-1; D is possibly TRBD1 (6 bases). The CDR3 is 17 residues long. Looked up from germline, CDR1 is SGHTA and CDR2 is FQGTGA. Trimming pared 3 bases from V and 1 base from J, leaving 18 bases between. For the CDR3, the DNA is TGTGCCAGCAGCTTGTCCAGGGGTCAACCACCGAACACTGAAGCTTTCTTT. It specifies CASSLSRGQPPNTEAFF.

This clone was counted a few times. This rearrangement joins TRBV14 to TRBJ2-1; 10 nucleotides agree with TRBD2. CDR1 is SGHDN and CDR2 is FVKESK in the germline V gene. V gave up 4 bases and J gave up 7 bases; unmatched junction bases: 16. The CDR3 loop spans 18 amino acids. This chain's CDR3 is CASSRKLNPLAGLNEQFF. The CDR3 DNA is TGTGCCAGCAGCCGCAAATTAAACCCACTAGCGGGGTTGAATGAGCAGTTCTTC.

There are many counts of this clone. This chain links TRBV2 with TRBJ2-3, with 7 nucleotides matching TRBD2. Germline CDR1 SNHLY, CDR2 FYNNEI. The CDR3 has 15 amino acids. Germline trimming cut 3 bases from V and 1 base from J; bases unmatched to any gene: 4. The CDR3 nucleotides read TGTGCCAGCAGTGAGCAGAGCGGGGGCACAGATACGCAGTATTTT. Translated: CASSEQSGGTDTQYF.

The chain joins TRBV6-6 to TRBJ2-7; 7 bases fit TRBD2. The trim removed 2 bases at V and 1 base at J, leaving 5 bases unmatched. CDR1 is MNHNY, CDR2 SVGAGI, per germline (reference sequence). There are 15 residues in the CDR3. CDR3 bases: TGTGCCAGCAGTTACCCGCTAGCGGCATCCTACGAGCAGTACTTC. Translation: CASSYPLAASYEQYF.

The rearrangement uses TRBV7-2 and TRBJ2-3, with 7 nucleotides matching TRBD2. Germline CDR1 is SGHTA and CDR2 is FQGNSA. The CDR3 consists of 18 residues. J gave up 0 bases and V 4 bases, and 13 bases lay outside the gene matches. The CDR3 here is CASSSNPTGGPSTDTQYF. The CDR3, as DNA: TGTGCCAGCAGCTCTAACCCCACGGGGGGACCTAGCACAGATACGCAGTATTTT.

This clone was seen a handful of times. The V and J genes are TRBV28 and TRBJ2-7, with no clear D. Looked up from germline, CDR1 is MDHEN and CDR2 is SYDVKM. The CDR3 spans 12 residues. Trimming took 2 bases from V and 4 from J, leaving 6 bases between them. CDR3 in amino acids: CASSLQVYEQYF. CDR3 DNA sequence: TGTGCCAGCAGTTTACAGGTGTACGAGCAGTACTTC.

This rearrangement joins TRBV21-1 to TRBJ2-7; the table's D call of TRBD1 was not tested on the DNA. TRBV21-1 is a known pseudogene. The CDR3 is 15 residues long. In DNA, the CDR3 is TGTGCCAGCACCCTGAGAAAGAAGACAGGGGGCGAGCAGTACTTC. Amino acids: CASTLRKKTGGEQYF.

The chain combines TRBV5-1 with TRBJ2-7, with D maybe TRBD1 (6 bases). This CDR3 contains 12 residues. Trimming pared 2 bases from V and 4 bases from J, leaving 7 bases between. The germline CDR1 and CDR2 sequences are SGHRS and YFSETQ. CDR3 bases: TGCGCCAGCAGCTTTACAGGGTACGAGCAGTACTTC. Translated, it gives CASSFTGYEQYF.

This chain links TRBV4-3 with TRBJ2-5; D not certain. The V gene's germline CDR1 is LGHNA and CDR2 YSLEER. V lost 0 bases and J 2 bases, leaving 4 bases between the germline ends. This CDR3 has 13 residues. Written as DNA, the CDR3 is TGCGCCAGCAGCCAAGACCGACAAGAGACCCAGTACTTC. Protein product: CASSQDRQETQYF.

This clone was counted between two and nine times. Other DNA sequences in the same sample also yield this CDR3. J is TRBJ2-3 and V is TRBV7-9; D call uncertain. V was trimmed by 4 bases and J by 0 bases, leaving 2 bases between them. This CDR3 spans 12 amino acids. Germline V gene lookup returns CDR1 SEHNR and CDR2 FQNEAQ (reference sequence). DNA for the CDR3: TGTGCCAGCAGCTCTAGCACAGATACGCAGTATTTT. Protein sequence: CASSSSTDTQYF.

This chain uses TRBV4-1 with TRBJ2-6; D gene unclear. The CDR3 is made up of 17 amino acids. CDR1 and CDR2 (germline): MGHRA, YSYEKL. The germline V and J ends were trimmed by 3 bases and 0 bases, with 12 bases remaining between them. The chain's CDR3 is CASSQLRFGSGANVLTF. For the CDR3, the DNA is TGCGCCAGCAGCCAGTTAAGATTCGGCTCTGGGGCCAACGTCCTGACTTTC.

The chain employs TRBV29-1 and TRBJ2-7; D remains ambiguous. Trimming removed 5 bases at V and 0 bases at J, with 14 bases between. Germline CDR1 and CDR2: SQVTM and ANQGSEA. The CDR3 has 14 amino acids. This CDR3 is CSVSSQAASYEQYF. CDR3 DNA: TGCAGCGTTAGTTCGCAGGCAGCCTCCTACGAGCAGTACTTC.

V is TRBV5-1 and J is TRBJ2-7; TRBD1 aligns across 9 bases. J gave up 6 bases and V 4 bases, and 8 bases lay outside the gene matches. The CDR3 spans 14 residues. Germline CDR1 SGHRS, CDR2 YFSETQ. The CDR3 coding sequence is TGCGCCAGCAGCACGGGACAGGGAGTGCGCGAGCAGTACTTC. It encodes CASSTGQGVREQYF.

This clone has a handful of counts. The CDR3 spells CAWSLDRGGLYGYTF. The CDR3 nucleotides are TGTGCCTGGAGTCTTGACAGGGGCGGACTCTATGGCTACACCTTC. This sequence joins TRBV30 and TRBJ1-2, with 8 positions matching TRBD1. CDR1 is GTSNPN, CDR2 SVGIG, per germline (reference sequence). The J segment lost 4 bases and the V segment lost 2 bases, leaving 9 bases of the junction unmatched. The CDR3 has 15 amino acids.

This clone was observed a handful of times. The chain carries TRBV9 and TRBJ2-3, with no clear D. This CDR3 is 14 amino acids long. Germline V CDR1 and CDR2: SGDLS, YYNGEE. The V gene lost 0 bases and the J gene lost 6 bases, with 11 bases spanning the gap. CDR3 sequence (DNA): TGTGCCAGCAGCGTAGGACCTCACGGGGATACGCAGTATTTT. The encoded protein is CASSVGPHGDTQYF.

The chain joins TRBV20-1 to TRBJ1-2; D ambiguous. CDR1 and CDR2 from the germline V gene are DFQATT and SNEGSKA (reference sequence). Trimming shortened V by 7 bases and J by 5 bases, and 11 bases separated the two germline ends. This CDR3 region has 11 residues. Written as DNA, the CDR3 is TGCAGTGTCCGAATAGGGTATGGCTACACCTTC. Its translation: CSVRIGYGYTF.

The rearrangement links TRBV6-6 to TRBJ2-1; D is undetermined. Germline assignment: CDR1 MNHNY and CDR2 SVGAGI (reference sequence). CDR3 length: 13 residues. Trimming took off 7 bases at V and 2 bases at J, with 9 bases between the two ends. In nucleotides, the CDR3 is TGTGCCAGCACCCCAACAGCCTACAATGAGCAGTTCTTC. Translating gives CASTPTAYNEQFF.

This clone has more than one count but fewer than ten. This likely came from a read error, as a far larger clone is one base away. Distinct nucleotide sequences in the sample also encode this CDR3. The V gene is TRBV20-1, the J gene TRBJ2-7; D possibly corresponds to TRBD2 (5 bases). The length of the CDR3 is 10 residues. V was clipped by 6 bases and J by 2 bases, with 5 bases between them. The V gene's germline CDR1 is DFQATT and CDR2 SNEGSKA (reference sequence). The CDR3 protein is CSAEAYEQYF. Written as DNA, the CDR3 is TGCAGTGCGGAGGCCTACGAGCAGTACTTC.

This rearrangement joins TRBV29-1 to TRBJ2-7, with D perhaps TRBD1 (5 bases). The CDR3 contains 13 residues. Germline V lookup: CDR1 SQVTM, CDR2 ANQGSEA. The V gene lost 6 bases and the J gene lost 0 bases, with 12 bases spanning the gap. CDR3 protein: CSVWGLSSYEQYF. In DNA, the CDR3 is TGCAGCGTCTGGGGCCTAAGCTCCTACGAGCAGTACTTC.